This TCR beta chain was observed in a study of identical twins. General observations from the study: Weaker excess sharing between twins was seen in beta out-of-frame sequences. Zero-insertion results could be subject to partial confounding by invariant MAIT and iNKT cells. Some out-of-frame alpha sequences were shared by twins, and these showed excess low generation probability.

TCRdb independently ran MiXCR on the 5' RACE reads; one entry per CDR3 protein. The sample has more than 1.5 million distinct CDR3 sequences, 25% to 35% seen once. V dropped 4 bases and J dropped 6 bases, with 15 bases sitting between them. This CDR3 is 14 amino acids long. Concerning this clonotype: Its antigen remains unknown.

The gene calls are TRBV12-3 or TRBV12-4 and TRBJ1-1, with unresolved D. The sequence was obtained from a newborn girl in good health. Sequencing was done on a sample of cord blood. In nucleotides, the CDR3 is TGTGCCAGCAGTTGGGTGATAGGGAGAGCTGAAGCTTTCTTT. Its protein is CASSWVIGRAEAFF.